The 8 T cell receptor beta chains given below trace back to one sample, sequenced in a study of CD8 T cells in ankylosing spondylitis. TCRdb re-derived calls from the 5' RACE reads in MiXCR, one entry per CDR3 protein. Among approximately 220,000 distinct CDR3 sequences listed, 10% to 13% were seen once. Source material: blood, either unsorted or a sorted T cell fraction (not recorded which). Source of these receptors: a male donor with ankylosing spondylitis or in good health (not recorded which).

This clonotype was counted ten times or more. V and J are TRBV20-1 and TRBJ1-5, with 10 bases aligning to TRBD1. The CDR3 totals 17 residues. Germline V gene lookup returns CDR1 DFQATT and CDR2 SNEGSKA (reference sequence). V lost 3 bases to trimming and J lost 0 bases; unmatched junction nucleotides: 8. The CDR3 protein is CSARSRDRGGSNQPQHF. CDR3 coding DNA: TGCAGTGCTAGGTCCCGGGACAGGGGAGGTAGCAATCAGCCCCAGCATTTT.

This clonotype was detected a few times. The CDR3 DNA reads as TGTGCCAGCAGCTTAGAAGCGGGCCAAAACAAACTAGCCAAAAACATTCAGTACTTC. The encoded protein is CASSLEAGQNKLAKNIQYF. This chain uses TRBV11-2 with TRBJ2-4; a possible D gene is TRBD2 (6 bases). The CDR3 runs to 19 residues. The germline V and J ends were trimmed by 0 bases and 0 bases, with 18 bases remaining between them. Germline V lookup: CDR1 SGHAT, CDR2 FQNNGV.

This clonotype was seen ten or more times. This chain uses TRBV24-1 with TRBJ2-7; 8 bases agree with TRBD1. CDR1 is KGHDR and CDR2 is SFDVKD in the germline V gene. CDR3 length: 14 amino acids. After removal of 7 bases from V and 4 bases from J, the junction contained 8 bases not matched to a gene. Written as DNA, the CDR3 is TGTGCCACCAGGGCCCGTGACAGGGGTTACGAGCAGTACTTC. Its translation is CATRARDRGYEQYF.

A few counts support this clonotype. This rearrangement joins TRBV5-1 to TRBJ1-3; D is possibly TRBD1 (5 bases). Trimming took off 5 bases at V and 7 bases at J, with 25 bases between the two ends. This CDR3 spans 17 amino acids. Germline V gene data show CDR1 as SGHRS and CDR2 as YFSETQ. CDR3 protein: CASSLFSARDGGNTIYF. In DNA, the CDR3 is TGCGCCAGCAGTTTGTTCTCGGCTAGGGACGGTGGGAACACCATATATTTT.

J is TRBJ2-3 and V is TRBV7-2; 7 nucleotides line up with TRBD2. The CDR3 consists of 15 residues. Germline V gives CDR1 SGHTA, CDR2 FQGNSA. The J segment lost 5 bases and the V segment lost 3 bases, leaving 8 bases of the junction unmatched. DNA for the CDR3: TGTGCCAGCAGCTTCCTAGCGGTCCCAGAAGATACGCAGTATTTT. Translating it yields CASSFLAVPEDTQYF. The full variable domain, completed using reference TRBV7-2 and TRBJ2-3, is GAGVSQSPSNKVTEKGKDVELRCDPISGHTALYWYRQSLGQGLEFLIYFQGNSAPDKSGLPSDRFSAERTGGSVSTLTIQRTQQEDSAVYLCASSFLAVPEDTQYFGPGTRLTVL.

V gene TRBV7-8 combines with J gene TRBJ1-1; 8 positions match TRBD1. V dropped 5 bases and J dropped 2; count of bases not matched to a gene: 10. The CDR3 contains 16 residues. The V gene's germline CDR1 is SGHVS and CDR2 FQNEAQ. CDR3 bases: TGTGCCAGCAGCCCTCCGACAGGGGCCGAAAACACTGAAGCTTTCTTT. It specifies CASSPPTGAENTEAFF.

This clonotype was counted a few times. The chain uses TRBV24-1 and TRBJ2-5; no firm D call. Germline values: CDR1 KGHDR, CDR2 SFDVKD. Trimming shortened V by 3 bases and J by 2 bases, and 9 bases separated the two germline ends. This CDR3 comprises 14 residues. CDR3 sequence reads: CATSDPTPQETQYF. CDR3 DNA sequence: TGTGCCACCAGTGATCCGACCCCGCAAGAGACCCAGTACTTC.

The chain uses TRBV5-1 and TRBJ2-1, with no clear D. The V gene's germline CDR1 is SGHRS and CDR2 YFSETQ. Deletions cut 1 base from V and 7 bases from J, with 12 bases between. This CDR3 is 14 amino acids long. The CDR3 spells CASSLSAGSNEQFF. CDR3 nucleotide sequence: TGCGCCAGCAGCTTGTCGGCAGGATCAAATGAGCAGTTCTTC.